This T cell receptor (beta chain) was identified in a study of blood T cell repertoires in COVID-19. Original analysis: Reference gene primer amplification yielded estimated nucleated cell counts. The protocol was immunoSEQ multiplex PCR, while the TCRdb copy is restricted to in-frame clones and leaves out a portion. The D gene and trimming were derived from the DNA, and the V and J assignments and clone size from that table. In the table there are about 240,000 clones, approximately 86% of which are singletons. Individuals aged about 18 to 100 years were recruited from 24 US areas. The study assigned cohorts using participant-reported clinical history. J lost 7 bases, V lost 4 bases, and 4 bases had no gene match. The length of the CDR3 is 15 residues. Germline CDR1 and CDR2: LGHDT and YNNKEL (reference sequence).

This clonotype was sampled from a middle-aged woman with acute COVID-19. The sample consisted of PBMCs or T cells enriched from blood (not recorded which). The J gene is TRBJ1-4, the V gene TRBV3-1 (or the pseudogene TRBV3-2); 12 bases match TRBD1. The CDR3 DNA is TGTGCCAGCAGCCGGGACAGGGGGCAGAGTGAAAAACTGTTTTTT. It yields the protein CASSRDRGQSEKLFF.